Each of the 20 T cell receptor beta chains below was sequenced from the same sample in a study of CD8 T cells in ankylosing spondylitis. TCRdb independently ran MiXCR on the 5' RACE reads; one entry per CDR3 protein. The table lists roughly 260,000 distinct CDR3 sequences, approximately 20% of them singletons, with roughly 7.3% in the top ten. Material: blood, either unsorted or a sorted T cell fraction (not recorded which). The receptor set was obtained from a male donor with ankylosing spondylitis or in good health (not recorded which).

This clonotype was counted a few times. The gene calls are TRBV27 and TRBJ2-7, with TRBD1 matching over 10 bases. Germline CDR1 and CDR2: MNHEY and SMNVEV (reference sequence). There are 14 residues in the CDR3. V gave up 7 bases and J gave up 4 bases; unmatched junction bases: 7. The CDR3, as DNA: TGTGCCAGCAAACCGACAGGGGGCAAGTACGAGCAGTACGTC. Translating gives CASKPTGGKYEQYV.

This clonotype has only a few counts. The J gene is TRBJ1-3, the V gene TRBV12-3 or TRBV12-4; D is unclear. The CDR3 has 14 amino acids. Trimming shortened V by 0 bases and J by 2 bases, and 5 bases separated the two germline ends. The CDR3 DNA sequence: TGTGCCAGCAGTTTAGCGGCGGCTGGAAACACCATATATTTT. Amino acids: CASSLAAAGNTIYF.

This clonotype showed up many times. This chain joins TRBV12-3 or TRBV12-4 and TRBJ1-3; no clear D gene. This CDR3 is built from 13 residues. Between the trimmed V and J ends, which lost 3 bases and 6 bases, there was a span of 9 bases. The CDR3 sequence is CASSFDPTNTIYF. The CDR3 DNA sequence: TGTGCCAGCAGTTTTGACCCAACAAACACCATATATTTT.

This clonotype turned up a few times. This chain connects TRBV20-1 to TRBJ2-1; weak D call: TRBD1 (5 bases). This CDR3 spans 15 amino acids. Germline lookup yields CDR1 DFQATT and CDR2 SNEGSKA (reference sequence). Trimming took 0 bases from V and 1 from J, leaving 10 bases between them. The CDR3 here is CSAREGQGSYNEQFF. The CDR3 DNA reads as TGCAGTGCTAGAGAGGGCCAGGGATCCTACAATGAGCAGTTCTTC.

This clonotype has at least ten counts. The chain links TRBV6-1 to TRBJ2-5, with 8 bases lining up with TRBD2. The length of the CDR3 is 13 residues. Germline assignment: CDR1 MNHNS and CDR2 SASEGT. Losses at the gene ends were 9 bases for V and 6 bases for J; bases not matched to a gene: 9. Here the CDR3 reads CASGGTRSQTQYF. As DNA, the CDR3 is TGTGCCAGTGGGGGGACTAGAAGTCAGACCCAGTACTTC.

The CDR3 region is CASSPLGDKSNEKLFF. CDR3 bases: TGTGCCAGCAGTCCCCTAGGGGACAAGTCTAATGAAAAACTGTTTTTT. The J gene is TRBJ1-4, the V gene TRBV25-1, with a tentative D call TRBD1 (6 bases). Germline V lookup: CDR1 MGHDK, CDR2 SYGVNS. V was clipped by 5 bases and J by 3 bases, with 16 bases between them. The CDR3 sequence is 16 residues long.

CDR3 DNA sequence: TGCAGTGCTAGAGGTGGAGGCGCGACGGATAGGGGCTACGAGCAGTACGTC. Translation: CSARGGGATDRGYEQYV. The V gene is TRBV20-1, the J gene TRBJ2-7; D assignment may be TRBD1 or TRBD2 (5 bases each). Germline-derived CDR1 and CDR2 are DFQATT and SNEGSKA (reference sequence). This CDR3 spans 17 amino acids. Trimming pared 1 base from V and 3 bases from J, leaving 22 bases between.

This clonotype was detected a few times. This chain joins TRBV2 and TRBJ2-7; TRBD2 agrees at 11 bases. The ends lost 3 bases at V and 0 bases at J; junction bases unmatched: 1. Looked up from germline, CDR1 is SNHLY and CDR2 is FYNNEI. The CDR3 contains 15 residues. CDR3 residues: CASSDGTSGSYEQYV. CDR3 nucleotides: TGTGCCAGCAGTGACGGGACTAGCGGCTCCTACGAGCAGTACGTC.

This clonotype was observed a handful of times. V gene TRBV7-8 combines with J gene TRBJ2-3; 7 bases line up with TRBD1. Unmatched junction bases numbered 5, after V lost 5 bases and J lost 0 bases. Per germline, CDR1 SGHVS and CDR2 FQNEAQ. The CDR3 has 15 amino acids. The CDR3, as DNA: TGTGCCAGCAGCCCCAGGGGGTCTAGCACAGATACGCAGTATTTT. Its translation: CASSPRGSSTDTQYF.

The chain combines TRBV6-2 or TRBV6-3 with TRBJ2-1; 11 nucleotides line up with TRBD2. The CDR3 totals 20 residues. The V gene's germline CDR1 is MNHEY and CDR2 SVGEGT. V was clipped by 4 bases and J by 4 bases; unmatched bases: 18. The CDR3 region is CASSFPLAGGQQVPYNEQFF. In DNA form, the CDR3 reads TGTGCCAGCAGTTTTCCATTAGCGGGAGGGCAACAGGTCCCTTACAATGAGCAGTTCTTC.

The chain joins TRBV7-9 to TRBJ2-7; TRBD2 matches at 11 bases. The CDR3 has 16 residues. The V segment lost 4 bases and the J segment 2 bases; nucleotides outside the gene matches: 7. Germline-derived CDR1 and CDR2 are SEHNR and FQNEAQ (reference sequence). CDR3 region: CASSSQTSGKPYEQYV. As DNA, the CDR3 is TGTGCCAGCAGCTCACAGACTAGCGGGAAGCCCTACGAGCAGTACGTC.

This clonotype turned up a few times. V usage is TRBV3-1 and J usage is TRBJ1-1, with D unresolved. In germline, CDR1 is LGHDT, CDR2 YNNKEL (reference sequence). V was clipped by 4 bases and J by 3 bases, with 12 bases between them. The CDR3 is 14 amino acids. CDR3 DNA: TGTGCCAGCAGCCCTACAAGGGAGTACACTGAAGCTTTCTTT. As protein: CASSPTREYTEAFF.

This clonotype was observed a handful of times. CDR3 in amino acids: CASSDPDRVGGYTF. In DNA, the CDR3 is TGTGCCAGCAGTGATCCAGACAGGGTTGGTGGCTACACCTTC. The chain uses TRBV6-1 and TRBJ1-2; 7 bases align to TRBD1. The CDR3 spans 14 residues. V trimming: 3 bases; J trimming: 7 bases; junction bases outside the gene matches: 8. CDR1 is MNHNS, CDR2 SASEGT, per germline.

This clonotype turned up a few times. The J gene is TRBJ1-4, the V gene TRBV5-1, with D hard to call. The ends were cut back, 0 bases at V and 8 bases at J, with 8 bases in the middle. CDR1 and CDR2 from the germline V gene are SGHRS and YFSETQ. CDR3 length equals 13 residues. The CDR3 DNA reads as TGCGCCAGCAGCTTGGATGTTGGAGAAAAACTGTTTTTT. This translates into CASSLDVGEKLFF.

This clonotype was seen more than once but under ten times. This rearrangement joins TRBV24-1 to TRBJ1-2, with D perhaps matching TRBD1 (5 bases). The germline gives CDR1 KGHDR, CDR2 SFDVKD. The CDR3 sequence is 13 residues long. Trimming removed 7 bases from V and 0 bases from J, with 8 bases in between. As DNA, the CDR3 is TGTGCCACCAGAAGGGGAGCTAACTATGGCTACACCTTC. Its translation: CATRRGANYGYTF.

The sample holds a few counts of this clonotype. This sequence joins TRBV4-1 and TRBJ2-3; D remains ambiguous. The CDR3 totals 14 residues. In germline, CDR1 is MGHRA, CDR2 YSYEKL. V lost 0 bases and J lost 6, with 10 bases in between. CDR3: CASSQELLTDTQYF. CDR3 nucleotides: TGCGCCAGCAGCCAAGAACTACTCACGGATACGCAGTATTTT.

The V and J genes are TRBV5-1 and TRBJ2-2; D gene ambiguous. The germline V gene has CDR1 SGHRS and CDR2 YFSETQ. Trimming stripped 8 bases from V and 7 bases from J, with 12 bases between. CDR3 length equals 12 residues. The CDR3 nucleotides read TGCGCCAGTAGCATCTTGAGCGGGGAGCTGTTTTTT. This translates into CASSILSGELFF.

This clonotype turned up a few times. For the CDR3, the DNA is TGTGCCATCAGTTCTCTAGCGGGTGGTGGCACAGATACGCAGTATTTT. Translating it yields CAISSLAGGGTDTQYF. The V gene is TRBV10-3, the J gene TRBJ2-3; 8 nucleotides agree with TRBD2. Germline CDR1 reads ENHRY; CDR2 reads SYGVKD. V shed 5 bases and J 1 base; nucleotides not matched to a gene: 8. This CDR3 is built from 16 residues.

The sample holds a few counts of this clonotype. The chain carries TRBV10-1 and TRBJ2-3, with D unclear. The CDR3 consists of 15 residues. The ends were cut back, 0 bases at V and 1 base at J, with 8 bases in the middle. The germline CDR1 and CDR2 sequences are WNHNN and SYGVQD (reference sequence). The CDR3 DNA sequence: TGCGCCAGCAGTGAGTCCTCGGGCGGCACAGATACGCAGTATTTT. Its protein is CASSESSGGTDTQYF.

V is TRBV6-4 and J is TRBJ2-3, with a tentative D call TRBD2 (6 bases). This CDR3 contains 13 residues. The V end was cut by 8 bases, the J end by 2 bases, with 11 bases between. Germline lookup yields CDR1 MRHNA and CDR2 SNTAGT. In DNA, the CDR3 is TGTGCCAGCGGCGCGGGGCACACAGATACGCAGTATTTT. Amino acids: CASGAGHTDTQYF.